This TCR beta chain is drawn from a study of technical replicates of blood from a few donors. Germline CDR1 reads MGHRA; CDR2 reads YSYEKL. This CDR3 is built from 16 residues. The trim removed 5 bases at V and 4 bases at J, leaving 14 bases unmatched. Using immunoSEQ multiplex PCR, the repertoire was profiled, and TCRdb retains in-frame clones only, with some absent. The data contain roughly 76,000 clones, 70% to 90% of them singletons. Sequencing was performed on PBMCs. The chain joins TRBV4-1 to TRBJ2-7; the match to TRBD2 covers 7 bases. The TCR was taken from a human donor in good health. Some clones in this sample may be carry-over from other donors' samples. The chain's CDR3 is CASSSPVGGIDYEQYF. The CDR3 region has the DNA TGCGCCAGCAGCTCCCCCGTGGGGGGGATAGATTACGAGCAGTACTTC.